Detailed here is one T cell receptor beta chain. The antigen is not known. The junction and the germline gene differ at one end; a read error may be behind it. The entry originates in a study of OX40 agonist ivuxolimab in advanced cancers. Across the whole study: At doses from 0.01 to 10 mg/kg, patients were given intravenous ivuxolimab every 2 weeks. Patients assigned to dose escalation were diagnosed with hepatocellular carcinoma, melanoma, renal cell or head and neck cancer. Findings and caveats of the study: The work left the antigen specificity of expanded peripheral T cells undetermined.

The table came from immunoSEQ multiplex PCR; TCRdb's copy has only in-frame clones and leaves some out. The table lists about 48,000 clones, around 80% of them singletons. The CDR3 runs 15 residues. Germline assignment: CDR1 KGHSH and CDR2 LQKENI. The chain recombines TRBV18 with TRBJ2-1; 8 bases match TRBD1. The sample was CD4+ or CD8+ T cells sorted from blood, taken in a trial of the OX40 agonist ivuxolimab. The receptor was isolated from an adult with an advanced solid tumor such as melanoma, head and neck, liver or kidney cancer. The CDR3 bases are TGTGCCAGCTCACCACCGGGGGACAGGACCAATGGGCAGTTCTTC. Its translation is CASSPPGDRTNGQFF.